This TCR beta chain was observed in a study of cytomegalovirus exposure and HLA in healthy donors. 13 Jbeta primers and 60 Vbeta primers were used for the PCR. In the authors' workflow: Later analysis identified roughly 82 million unique TCR beta chains, about 10 million shared. The assay was immunoSEQ multiplex PCR, and TCRdb's table has in-frame clones only and misses some. Clone size and the V and J calls come from that table; the DNA yielded D and trimming. Of around 150,000 clones listed, around 76% were seen once; the top ten hold about 1.6%. Study-wide results and limits: The classifier was said to identify cytomegalovirus status with high specificity and sensitivity. Previous analysis showed most TCR beta V segments were productive about 90% or about 30% of the time.

V lost 9 bases to trimming and J lost 3 bases; unmatched junction nucleotides: 4. CDR1 is MDHEN and CDR2 is SYDVKM in the germline V gene. This CDR3 spans 13 amino acids. Notes on this clone: The antigen is unknown.

This TCR was recovered from a girl between 5 and 17 years old in good health and CMV-seropositive. The sequencing input was PBMCs. The V gene is TRBV28, the J gene TRBJ1-1, with TRBD1 identical over 10 bases. The DNA of the CDR3 is TGTGCCAGTTTCGGGACAGGGGACACTGAAGCTTTCTTT. Translated, it gives CASFGTGDTEAFF.